This T cell receptor beta chain was sequenced during a study of T cells in localized non-small cell lung cancer. Here immunoSEQ multiplex PCR was the method, and the copy in TCRdb shows in-frame clones only, minus some. The table lists tens of thousands of clones, around 80% of them singletons, with 15% to 20% in the top ten. Trimming cost V 5 bases and J 5 bases, with 15 bases left between them. The CDR3 sequence is 14 residues long. CDR1 and CDR2 from the germline V gene are SGDLS and YYNGEE. This sequence joins TRBV9 and TRBJ2-3; unclear D gene. Sequencing used PBMCs, obtained before any cancer treatment. This receptor was identified in a man between 40 and 70 years old with stage II squamous cell lung carcinoma. The CDR3 reads CASSSRPGRDTQYF. CDR3 coding DNA: TGTGCCAGCAGTTCCCGCCCCGGCCGAGATACGCAGTATTTT.